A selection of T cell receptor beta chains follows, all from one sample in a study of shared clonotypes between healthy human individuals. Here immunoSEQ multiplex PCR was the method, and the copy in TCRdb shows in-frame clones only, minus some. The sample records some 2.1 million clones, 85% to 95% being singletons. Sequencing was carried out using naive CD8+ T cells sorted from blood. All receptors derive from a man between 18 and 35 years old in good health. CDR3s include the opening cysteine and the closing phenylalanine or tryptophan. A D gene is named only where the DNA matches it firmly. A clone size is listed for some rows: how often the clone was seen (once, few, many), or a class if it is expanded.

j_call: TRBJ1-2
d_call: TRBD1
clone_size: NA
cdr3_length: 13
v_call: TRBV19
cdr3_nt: TGTGCCAGTAGTATCGGGACAGTCGATGGCTACACCTTC
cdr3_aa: CASSIGTVDGYTF

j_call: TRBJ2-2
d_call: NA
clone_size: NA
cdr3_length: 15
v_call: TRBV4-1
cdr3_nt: TGCGCCAGCAGCCAACTCGAACTAGGTACCGGGGAGCTGTTTTTT
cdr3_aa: CASSQLELGTGELFF

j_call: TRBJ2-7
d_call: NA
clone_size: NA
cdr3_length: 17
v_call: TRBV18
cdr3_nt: TGTGCCAGCTCACAAGAGCCCACAGCCGGACTCAACTACGAGCAGTACTTC
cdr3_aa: CASSQEPTAGLNYEQYF

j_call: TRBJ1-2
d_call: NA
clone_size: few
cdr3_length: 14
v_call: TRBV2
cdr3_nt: TGTGCCAGCAGCCGGGCAGAATCGGACTATGGCTACACCTTC
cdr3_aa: CASSRAESDYGYTF

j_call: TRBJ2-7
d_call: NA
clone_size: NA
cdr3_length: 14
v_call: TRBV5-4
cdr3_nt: TGTGCCAGCAGCTTCGGGACTGCTGGCTGGGAGCAGTACTTC
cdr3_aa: CASSFGTAGWEQYF

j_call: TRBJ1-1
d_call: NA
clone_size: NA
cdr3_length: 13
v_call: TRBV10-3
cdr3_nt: TGTGCCATTTTGACAGACCAAAACACTGAAGCTTTCTTT
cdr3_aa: CAILTDQNTEAFF

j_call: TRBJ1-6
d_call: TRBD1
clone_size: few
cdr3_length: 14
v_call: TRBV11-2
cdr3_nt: TGTGCCAGCAGCGGGAGACAGGGTAATTCACCCCTCCACTTT
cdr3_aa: CASSGRQGNSPLHF

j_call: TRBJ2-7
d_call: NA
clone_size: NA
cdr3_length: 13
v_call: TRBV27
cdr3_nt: TGTGCCAGCAGTTTGGGGCACAGGTACGAGCAGTACTTC
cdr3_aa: CASSLGHRYEQYF

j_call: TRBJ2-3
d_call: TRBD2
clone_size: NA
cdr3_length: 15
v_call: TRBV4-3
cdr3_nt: TGCGCCAGCAGCGTACGAGCGGGAGGTCCAGATACGCAGTATTTT
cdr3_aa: CASSVRAGGPDTQYF

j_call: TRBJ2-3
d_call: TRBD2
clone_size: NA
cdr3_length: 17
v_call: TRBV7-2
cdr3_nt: TGTGCCAGCAGGTTAGAGACTAGCGGAATAATAACAGATACGCAGTATTTT
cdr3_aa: CASRLETSGIITDTQYF

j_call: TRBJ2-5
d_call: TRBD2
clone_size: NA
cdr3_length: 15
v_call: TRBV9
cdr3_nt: TGTGCCAGCAGCGCTAGCGGAGCCCGCCAAGAGACCCAGTACTTC
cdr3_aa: CASSASGARQETQYF

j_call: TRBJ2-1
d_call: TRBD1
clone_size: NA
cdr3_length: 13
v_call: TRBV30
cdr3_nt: TGTGCCTGGTCCCGGACAGGGGGCAGTGAGCAGTTCTTC
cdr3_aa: CAWSRTGGSEQFF

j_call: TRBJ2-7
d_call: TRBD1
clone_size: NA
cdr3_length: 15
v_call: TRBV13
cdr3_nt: TGTGCCAGCAGCTTCCAAGGACAGGGGGCTCGAGAGCAGTACTTC
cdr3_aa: CASSFQGQGAREQYF

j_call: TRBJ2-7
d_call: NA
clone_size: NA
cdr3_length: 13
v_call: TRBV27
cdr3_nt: TGTGCCAGCAGCCAAGGGCCCCGCATTGAGCAGTACTTC
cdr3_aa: CASSQGPRIEQYF

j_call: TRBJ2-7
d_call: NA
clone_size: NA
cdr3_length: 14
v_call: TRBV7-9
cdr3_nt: TGTGCCAGCAGCTTAACGGGACCTCACTACGAGCAGTACTTC
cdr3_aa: CASSLTGPHYEQYF

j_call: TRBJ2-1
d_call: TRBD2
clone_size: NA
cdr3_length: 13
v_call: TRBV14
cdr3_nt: TGTGCCAGCAGCTATAGCGGGAGTATTGAGCAGTTCTTC
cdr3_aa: CASSYSGSIEQFF

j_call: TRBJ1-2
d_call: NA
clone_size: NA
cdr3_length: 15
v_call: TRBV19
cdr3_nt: TGTGCCAGCCGTGGGTATCACGGGGGCGGTTATGGCTACACCTTC
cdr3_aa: CASRGYHGGGYGYTF

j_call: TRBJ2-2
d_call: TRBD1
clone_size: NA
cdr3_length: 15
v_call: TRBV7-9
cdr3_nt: TGTGCCAGCTCGAAGGACAGGGGCGACACCGGGGAGCTGTTTTTT
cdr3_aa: CASSKDRGDTGELFF

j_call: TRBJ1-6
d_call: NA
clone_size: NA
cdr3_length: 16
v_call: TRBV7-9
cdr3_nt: TGTGCCAGCAGCTCAACTGGCCGGGGAGATAATTCACCCCTCCACTTT
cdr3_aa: CASSSTGRGDNSPLHF

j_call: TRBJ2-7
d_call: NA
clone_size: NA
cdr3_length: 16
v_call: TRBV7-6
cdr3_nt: TGTGCCAGCAGCCGACCAGTCGGGCAGAGCTCCTACGAGCAGTACTTC
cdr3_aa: CASSRPVGQSSYEQYF

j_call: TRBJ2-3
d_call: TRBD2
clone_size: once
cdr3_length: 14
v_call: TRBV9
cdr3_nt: TGTGCCAGCAGCGGGGGAGGGTATACAGATACGCAGTATTTT
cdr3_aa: CASSGGGYTDTQYF

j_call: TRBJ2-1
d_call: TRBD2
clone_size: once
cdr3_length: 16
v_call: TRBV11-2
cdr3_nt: TGTGCCAGCAGCCCCAACCCGGCGGGAGAGACCGATGAGCAGTTCTTC
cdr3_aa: CASSPNPAGETDEQFF

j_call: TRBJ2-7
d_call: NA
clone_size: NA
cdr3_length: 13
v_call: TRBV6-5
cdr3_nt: TGTGCCAGCAGTGAAGCACTGAACTACGAGCAGTACTTC
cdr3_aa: CASSEALNYEQYF

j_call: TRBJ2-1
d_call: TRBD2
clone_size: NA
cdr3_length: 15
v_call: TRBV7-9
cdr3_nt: TGTGCCAGCAGCTGGACTAGCGGGGCGTACAATGAGCAGTTCTTC
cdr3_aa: CASSWTSGAYNEQFF

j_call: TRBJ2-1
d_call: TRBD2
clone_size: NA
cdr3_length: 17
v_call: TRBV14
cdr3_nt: TGTGCCAGCAGCCAAGACCTGGGCGGGGGGGCTTTCAATGAGCAGTTCTTC
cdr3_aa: CASSQDLGGGAFNEQFF

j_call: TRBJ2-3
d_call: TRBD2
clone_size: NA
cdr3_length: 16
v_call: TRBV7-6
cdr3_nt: TGTGCCAGCAGCCACGGACTAGCGGGAGAGTTAGATACGCAGTATTTT
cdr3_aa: CASSHGLAGELDTQYF

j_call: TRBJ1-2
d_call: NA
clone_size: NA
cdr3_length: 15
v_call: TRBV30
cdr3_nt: TGTGCCTGGCGCTTTGTAGGGTTGATTAACTATGGCTACACCTTC
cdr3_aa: CAWRFVGLINYGYTF

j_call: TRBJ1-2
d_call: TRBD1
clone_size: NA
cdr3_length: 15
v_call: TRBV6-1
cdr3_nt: TGTGCCAGCAGTGAAGTGGTGAGGGACAGCTATGGCTACACCTTC
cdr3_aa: CASSEVVRDSYGYTF

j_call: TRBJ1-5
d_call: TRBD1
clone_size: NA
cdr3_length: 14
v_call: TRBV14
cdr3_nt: TGTGCCAGCAGCGGGACAGGGGGCAATCAGCCCCAGCATTTT
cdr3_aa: CASSGTGGNQPQHF

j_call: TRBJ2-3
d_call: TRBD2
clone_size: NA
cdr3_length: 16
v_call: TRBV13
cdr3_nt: TGTGCCAGCAGCTCTAGCGGGGGGGCCAGGGCAGATACGCAGTATTTT
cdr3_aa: CASSSSGGARADTQYF

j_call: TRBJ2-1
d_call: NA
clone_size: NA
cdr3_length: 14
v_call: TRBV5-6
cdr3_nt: TGTGCCAGCAGCTTGGAGGCTTCCTACAATGAGCAGTTCTTC
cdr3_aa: CASSLEASYNEQFF

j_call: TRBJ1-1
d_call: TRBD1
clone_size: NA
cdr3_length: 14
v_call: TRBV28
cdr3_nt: TGTGCCAGCAGATCGGACAGGGGGAATGTTGAAGCTTTCTTT
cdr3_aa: CASRSDRGNVEAFF

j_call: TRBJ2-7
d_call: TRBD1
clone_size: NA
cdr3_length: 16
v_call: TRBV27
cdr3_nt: TGTGCCAGCAGTCCTTCAGGGGGCGAGAGGGACTACGAGCAGTACTTC
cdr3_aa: CASSPSGGERDYEQYF